This entry lists 20 T cell receptor beta chains sequenced from one sample in a study of PD-1 blockade in classical Hodgkin lymphoma. Profiling relied on immunoSEQ multiplex PCR, and the TCRdb table lists in-frame clones only, not all of them. The table shows tens of thousands of clones, with roughly two thirds occurring only once. Noted time point: cycle 4 day 1 (C4D1), after five to seven weeks of nivolumab. In every patient, relapse followed autologous stem cell transplantation, while exposure to brentuximab vedotin differed. The starting material was peripheral blood mononuclear cells (PBMCs), obtained before the fourth cycle of nivolumab. The receptors shown here come from a human donor with classical Hodgkin lymphoma.

The V and J genes are TRBV6-6 and TRBJ2-1, with 11 bases aligning to TRBD2. The CDR3 runs to 16 residues. V was pared by 0 bases and J by 6 bases, with 4 bases of the junction left unmatched. Germline values: CDR1 MNHNY, CDR2 SVGAGI (reference sequence). CDR3 coding DNA: TGTGCCAGCAGTTACTCGATAGCGGGGGGGGCCAATGAGCAGTTCTTC. Its protein is CASSYSIAGGANEQFF.

This chain joins TRBV5-1 and TRBJ2-7, with D unresolved. The CDR3 runs 13 residues. Trimming stripped 4 bases from V and 2 bases from J, with 10 bases between. The germline CDR1 and CDR2 sequences are SGHRS and YFSETQ. The CDR3 protein is CASSNGFAYEQYF. The CDR3 bases are TGCGCCAGCAGCAACGGGTTCGCCTACGAGCAGTACTTC.

The J gene is TRBJ1-1, the V gene TRBV7-8; D is ambiguous. The V gene lost 1 base and the J gene lost 1 base, with 19 bases spanning the gap. From germline, CDR1 is SGHVS and CDR2 FQNEAQ. The CDR3 extends over 18 amino acids. CDR3 DNA: TGTGCCAGCAGCTTAGAAGGGCGTCGTCTCAGGACGAACACTGAAGCTTTCTTT. Amino acid sequence: CASSLEGRRLRTNTEAFF.

The genes are TRBV5-4 and TRBJ2-7; 9 bases are shared with TRBD1. CDR3 length: 14 residues. The V segment lost 0 bases and the J segment 6 bases; nucleotides outside the gene matches: 4. Germline values: CDR1 SGHNT, CDR2 YYREEE (reference sequence). CDR3 sequence reads: CASSLGTGDGEQYF. Written as DNA, the CDR3 is TGTGCCAGCAGCTTGGGGACAGGGGACGGCGAGCAGTACTTC. Full variable domain (remainder filled in from reference TRBV5-4 and TRBJ2-7): ETGVTQSPTHLIKTRGQQVTLRCSSQSGHNTVSWYQQALGQGPQFIFQYYREEENGRGNFPPRFSGLQFPNYSSELNVNALELDDSALYLCASSLGTGDGEQYFGPGTRLTVT.

The genes are TRBV28 and TRBJ1-5; perhaps TRBD1 as D (5 bases). With 4 bases removed from V and 1 base from J, the gap between germline ends came to 17 bases. CDR1 MDHEN and CDR2 SYDVKM come from the germline V gene. This CDR3 comprises 17 residues. The CDR3 bases are TGTGCCAGCAGTTGGGGGGAGGAGGAATCGAGCAATCAGCCCCAGCATTTT. Protein: CASSWGEEESSNQPQHF.

The chain is built from TRBV19 and TRBJ1-1, with D possibly being TRBD1 (6 bases). CDR3 length: 14 residues. Germline V lookup: CDR1 LNHDA, CDR2 SQIVND (reference sequence). The V end lost 1 base, the J end lost 8 bases, and 14 bases lay between the germline ends. The CDR3 loop is CASSIAGGGPEAFF. As DNA, the CDR3 is TGTGCCAGTAGTATAGCCGGGGGGGGCCCAGAAGCTTTCTTT.

This sequence joins TRBV18 and TRBJ2-5; D possibly corresponds to TRBD1 (5 bases). CDR1 and CDR2 from the germline V gene are KGHSH and LQKENI. The CDR3 has 14 residues. The germline V and J ends were trimmed by 8 bases and 2 bases, with 15 bases remaining between them. The CDR3 reads CASHRDSEQETQYF. CDR3 nucleotides: TGTGCCAGCCACCGCGACAGTGAACAAGAGACCCAGTACTTC.

This chain uses TRBV29-1 with TRBJ1-2; weak D call: TRBD1 (5 bases). V shed 7 bases and J shed 3 bases, with 27 bases lying between them. Per the germline V gene, CDR1 is SQVTM and CDR2 is ANQGSEA. This CDR3 has 17 amino acids. CDR3 amino acids: CSGLTAPQSGGHYGYTF. CDR3 sequence (DNA): TGCAGCGGGCTGACAGCGCCTCAATCGGGCGGACACTATGGCTACACCTTC.

This clone was picked up one time. This chain joins TRBV6-5 and TRBJ2-1; possibly TRBD1 or TRBD2 for D (6 bases each). V was trimmed by 5 bases and J by 6 bases, leaving 14 bases between them. This CDR3 has 14 residues. Germline V CDR1 and CDR2: MNHEY, SVGAGI. CDR3 residues: CASSGTTGGNEQFF. The CDR3 DNA reads TGTGCCAGCAGTGGGACAACCGGGGGCAATGAGCAGTTCTTC.

In the case of this clone: A much larger clone differs by one base, so this may be a read error. The CDR3 bases are TGTGCCAGCAGCTTAGGACCCCTCGGTGAAATGAGAGGCGCTGAAGCTTTCTTT. Residues: CASSLGPLGEMRGAEAFF. The chain has TRBV7-9 and TRBJ1-1; D gene uncertain. The CDR3 totals 18 residues. CDR1 SEHNR and CDR2 FQNEAQ come from the germline V gene (reference sequence). V gave up 1 base and J gave up 6 bases, with 24 bases separating them.

V and J are TRBV19 and TRBJ2-5, with D possibly TRBD1 on 5 matching bases. This CDR3 is 13 amino acids long. Germline V gene sequence: CDR1 LNHDA, CDR2 SQIVND (reference sequence). V shed 6 bases and J shed 2 bases, with 10 bases lying between them. The CDR3, as DNA: TGTGCCAGTAGCAAGGGGCTACAAGAGACCCAGTACTTC. Its translation is CASSKGLQETQYF.

The genes are TRBV7-2 and TRBJ1-6, with D perhaps matching TRBD1 (5 bases). The length of the CDR3 is 13 residues. The V gene lost 5 bases and the J gene lost 15 bases, with 17 bases spanning the gap. CDR1 and CDR2 (germline): SGHTA, FQGNSA. The CDR3 DNA follows: TGTGCCAGCAGCCCCAAGGAAACAGGAGACCTCCACTTT. Translating it yields CASSPKETGDLHF. Using reference TRBV7-2 and TRBJ1-6 for the parts outside the CDR3, the full variable domain is GAGVSQSPSNKVTEKGKDVELRCDPISGHTALYWYRQSLGQGLEFLIYFQGNSAPDKSGLPSDRFSAERTGGSVSTLTIQRTQQEDSAVYLCASSPKETGDLHFGNGTRLTVT.

The V call is TRBV7-9, the J call TRBJ1-2; D is uncertain. Germline V gene data show CDR1 as SEHNR and CDR2 as FQNEAQ (reference sequence). The V and J ends lost 6 bases and 4 bases respectively, with 15 bases between them. CDR3 length: 14 amino acids. The CDR3 DNA follows: TGTGCCAGCAGTCCCTCAGGAGTCCTCTATGGCTACACCTTC. This codes for CASSPSGVLYGYTF.

This clone was seen once. The chain uses TRBV9 and TRBJ2-6; D is undetermined. Germline CDR1 reads SGDLS; CDR2 reads YYNGEE. Trimming shortened V by 0 bases and J by 5 bases, and 12 bases separated the two germline ends. The CDR3 spans 16 residues. DNA for the CDR3: TGTGCCAGCAGCGTAGTTGGTTCGGGCTGGGCCAACGTCCTGACTTTC. Amino acid sequence: CASSVVGSGWANVLTF.

This clone was counted a few times. The chain uses TRBV25-1 and TRBJ1-1; D remains unclear. V gave up 5 bases and J gave up 1 base, with 5 bases separating them. The CDR3 spans 12 residues. Germline loops: CDR1 MGHDK, CDR2 SYGVNS. The CDR3 bases are TGTGCCAGCAGTTTGGCGAACACTGAAGCTTTCTTT. This codes for CASSLANTEAFF. The entire variable domain, with the rest obtained from reference TRBV25-1 and TRBJ1-1, is as follows: EADIYQTPRYLVIGTGKKITLECSQTMGHDKMYWYQQDPGMELHLIHYSYGVNSTEKGDLSSESTVSRIRTEHFPLTLESARPSHTSQYLCASSLANTEAFFGQGTRLTVV.

The chain carries TRBV7-8 and TRBJ2-1, with 9 positions matching TRBD1. Trimming at V came to 5 bases and at J to 4 bases, leaving 6 bases not matched to a gene. The CDR3 loop spans 15 amino acids. The germline gives CDR1 SGHVS, CDR2 FQNEAQ. The CDR3 is CASSEGQGEYNEQFF. The CDR3 DNA sequence: TGTGCCAGCAGCGAGGGACAGGGAGAATACAATGAGCAGTTCTTC.

The rearrangement uses TRBV6-5 and TRBJ2-1; 7 bases line up with TRBD2. V lost 2 bases to trimming and J lost 9 bases; unmatched junction nucleotides: 1. Looked up from germline, CDR1 is MNHEY and CDR2 is SVGAGI. There are 12 residues in the CDR3. CDR3 region: CASSYGGVEQFF. As DNA, the CDR3 is TGTGCCAGCAGTTACGGGGGGGTTGAGCAGTTCTTC.

This clone was detected many times. The gene calls are TRBV12-5 and TRBJ1-1, with 8 bases matching TRBD1. The CDR3 is made up of 12 amino acids. The V segment lost 6 bases and the J segment 7 bases; nucleotides outside the gene matches: 4. From germline, CDR1 is LGHNT and CDR2 FRNRAP. CDR3 nucleotides: TGTGCTAGTGGACCTGGACAGGGTGAAGCTTTCTTT. This encodes CASGPGQGEAFF. The whole variable domain, filled in from reference TRBV12-5 and TRBJ1-1, reads DARVTQTPRHKVTEMGQEVTMRCQPILGHNTVFWYRQTMMQGLELLAYFRNRAPLDDSGMPKDRFSAEMPDATLATLKIQPSEPRDSAVYFCASGPGQGEAFFGQGTRLTVV.

The chain is built from TRBV4-3 and TRBJ2-1, with no clear D. The CDR3 length is 15 residues. The V gene's germline CDR1 is LGHNA and CDR2 YSLEER. V was trimmed by 1 base and J by 7 bases, leaving 14 bases between them. Written as DNA, the CDR3 is TGCGCCAGCAGCCAAGGTTCACTTTCAATAAATGAGCAGTTCTTC. Protein sequence: CASSQGSLSINEQFF.

The V gene is TRBV10-3, the J gene TRBJ1-1; no reliable D call. Per germline, CDR1 ENHRY and CDR2 SYGVKD. Trimming removed 11 bases at V and 2 bases at J, with 12 bases between. The CDR3 has 12 amino acids. For the CDR3, the DNA is TGTGCCCACATGGAGGGAAACACTGAAGCTTTCTTT. It is translated as CAHMEGNTEAFF.